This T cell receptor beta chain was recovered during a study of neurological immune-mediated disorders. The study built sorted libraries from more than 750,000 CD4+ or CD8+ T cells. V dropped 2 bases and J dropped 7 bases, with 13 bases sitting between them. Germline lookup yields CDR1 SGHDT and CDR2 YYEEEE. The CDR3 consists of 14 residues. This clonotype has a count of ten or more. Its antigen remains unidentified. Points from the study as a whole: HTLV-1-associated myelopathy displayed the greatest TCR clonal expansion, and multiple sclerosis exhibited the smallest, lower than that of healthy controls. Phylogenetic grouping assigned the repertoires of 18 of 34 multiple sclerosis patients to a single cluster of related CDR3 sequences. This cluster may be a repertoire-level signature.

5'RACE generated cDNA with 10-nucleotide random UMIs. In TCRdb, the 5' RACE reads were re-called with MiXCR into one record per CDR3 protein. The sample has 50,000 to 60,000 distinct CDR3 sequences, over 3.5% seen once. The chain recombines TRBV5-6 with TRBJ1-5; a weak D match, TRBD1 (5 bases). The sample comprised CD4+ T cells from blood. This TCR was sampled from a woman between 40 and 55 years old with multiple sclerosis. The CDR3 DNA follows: TGTGCCAGCAGCTTTCGGGACGCCAGACAGCCCCAGCATTTT. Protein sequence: CASSFRDARQPQHF.